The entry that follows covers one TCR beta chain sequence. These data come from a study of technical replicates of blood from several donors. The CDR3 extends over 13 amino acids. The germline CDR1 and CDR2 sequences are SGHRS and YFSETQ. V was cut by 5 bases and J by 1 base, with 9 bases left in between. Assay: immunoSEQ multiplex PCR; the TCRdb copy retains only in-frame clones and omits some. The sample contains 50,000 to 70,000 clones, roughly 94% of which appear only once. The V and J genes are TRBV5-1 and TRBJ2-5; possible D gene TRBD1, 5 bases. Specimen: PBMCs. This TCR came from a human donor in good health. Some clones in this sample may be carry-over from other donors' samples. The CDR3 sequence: CASRPTVQETQYF. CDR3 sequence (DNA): TGCGCCAGCAGACCGACAGTCCAAGAGACCCAGTACTTC.